The 20 T cell receptor beta chains below come from one sample, sequenced in a study of blood T cell repertoires in COVID-19. Method: immunoSEQ multiplex PCR; TCRdb's copy keeps in-frame clones and lacks some. The data contain hundreds of thousands of clones, 81% of them singletons. Sequences were obtained from peripheral blood. The receptors were sampled from a woman aged 80 or older with acute or convalescent COVID-19.

The chain is built from TRBV6-5 and TRBJ1-2, with D unclear. Deletions cut 5 bases from V and 13 bases from J, with 20 bases between. The CDR3 covers 13 residues. Germline V CDR1 and CDR2: MNHEY, SVGAGI. DNA for the CDR3: TGTGCCAGCAGTCTGGGCCAGCTCTTTGCGTCCACCTTC. Encoded protein: CASSLGQLFASTF.

This clone was seen only a few times. The V gene is TRBV5-5, the J gene TRBJ1-2; 8 nucleotides agree with TRBD1. Trimming at V came to 1 base and at J to 2 bases, leaving 4 bases not matched to a gene. CDR3 length: 15 residues. CDR1 is SGHKS and CDR2 is YYEKEE in the germline V gene (reference sequence). The CDR3 nucleotides read TGTGCCAGCAGCTTGCATGGACAGGGAAACTATGGCTACACCTTC. It encodes CASSLHGQGNYGYTF.

This chain connects TRBV2 to TRBJ1-5; tentative D call: TRBD1 (6 bases). CDR1 and CDR2 (germline): SNHLY, FYNNEI. The CDR3 is made up of 18 amino acids. Trimming pared 1 base from V and 1 base from J, leaving 17 bases between. CDR3 nucleotides: TGTGCCAGCAGTGAAGGGCAGGGGAAAAAGAGAAGCAATCAGCCCCAGCATTTT. Its translation is CASSEGQGKKRSNQPQHF.

The chain recombines TRBV3-1 (or the pseudogene TRBV3-2) with TRBJ2-7; D gene uncertain. V shed 6 bases and J shed 4 bases, with 10 bases lying between them. The CDR3 spans 12 residues. In germline, CDR1 is LGHDT, CDR2 YNNKEL (reference sequence). CDR3 residues: CASSLDIYEQYF. The CDR3 DNA sequence: TGTGCCAGCAGTCTTGACATTTACGAGCAGTACTTC.

This clone was counted only a few times. The chain joins TRBV7-2 to TRBJ2-1; 15 nucleotides agree with TRBD2. The CDR3 contains 17 residues. The trim removed 1 base at V and 2 bases at J, leaving 0 bases unmatched. Germline V CDR1 and CDR2: SGHTA, FQGNSA. The CDR3 here is CASSLGTSGGAYNEQFF. The CDR3 DNA reads TGTGCCAGCAGCTTAGGGACTAGCGGGGGGGCCTACAATGAGCAGTTCTTC.

This clone appeared once. This sequence joins TRBV4-1 and TRBJ1-5, with a weak D call TRBD1 (6 bases). The CDR3 has 16 residues. Trimming took off 1 base at V and 1 base at J, with 11 bases between the two ends. CDR1 and CDR2 (germline): MGHRA, YSYEKL. CDR3 bases: TGCGCCAGCAGCCAAGTAAGGACAGCCAGCAATCAGCCCCAGCATTTT. As protein: CASSQVRTASNQPQHF.

CDR3 nucleotide sequence: TGTGCCAGCAACGCGGAGGGGTTCTATGGCTACACCTTC. Translating it yields CASNAEGFYGYTF. This chain joins TRBV28 and TRBJ1-2; D perhaps matches TRBD1 (5 bases). The CDR3 is made up of 13 amino acids. In germline, CDR1 is MDHEN, CDR2 SYDVKM. Between the trimmed V and J ends, which lost 7 bases and 4 bases, there was a span of 13 bases.

This chain connects TRBV9 to TRBJ1-6; TRBD1 matches 7 bases. Germline CDR1 reads SGDLS; CDR2 reads YYNGEE. The V and J ends lost 4 bases and 7 bases, in that order; junction bases with no gene match: 2. This CDR3 has 13 amino acids. This CDR3 is CASSTGVNSPLHF. The CDR3 DNA sequence: TGTGCCAGCAGCACAGGGGTAAATTCACCCCTCCACTTT.

This chain connects TRBV28 to TRBJ2-1, with 8 bases that match TRBD2. Germline-derived CDR1 and CDR2 are MDHEN and SYDVKM. This CDR3 is built from 12 residues. V shed 3 bases and J 15 bases; nucleotides not matched to a gene: 7. The CDR3 loop is CASSFRSGRLFF. The CDR3 coding sequence is TGTGCCAGCAGTTTCAGAAGCGGGAGACTGTTCTTC.

J is TRBJ1-4 and V is TRBV27, with D perhaps TRBD1 (6 bases). CDR3 size: 17 residues. Trimming pared 2 bases from V and 0 bases from J, leaving 13 bases between. The germline V gene encodes CDR1 MNHEY and CDR2 SMNVEV (reference sequence). The CDR3, as DNA: TGTGCCAGCAGTTTACGTAGACAGGCTCCAACTAATGAAAAACTGTTTTTT. Its translation is CASSLRRQAPTNEKLFF.

Comments on this clone: The same CDR3 can be traced to other DNA sequences in this sample. V gene TRBV5-1 combines with J gene TRBJ1-2, with D maybe TRBD1 (5 bases). Per the germline V gene, CDR1 is SGHRS and CDR2 is YFSETQ. The CDR3 runs to 14 residues. Trimming left V 2 bases short and J 0 bases short, with 8 bases between. Here the CDR3 reads CASSLDSPNYGYTF. In DNA form, the CDR3 reads TGCGCCAGCAGCTTAGACAGCCCTAACTATGGCTACACCTTC.

The V call is TRBV4-1, the J call TRBJ1-6; no reliable D call. In germline, CDR1 is MGHRA, CDR2 YSYEKL. The CDR3 has 14 amino acids. With 1 base removed from V and 6 bases from J, the gap between germline ends came to 7 bases. The CDR3 here is CASSQGVTNSPLHF. CDR3 nucleotide sequence: TGCGCCAGCAGCCAAGGCGTCACTAATTCACCCCTCCACTTT.

The chain carries TRBV5-1 and TRBJ2-3; 8 bases are shared with TRBD1. V lost 4 bases to trimming and J lost 0 bases; unmatched junction nucleotides: 4. The CDR3 extends over 15 amino acids. Per germline, CDR1 SGHRS and CDR2 YFSETQ. CDR3 in amino acids: CASSVGQGSTDTQYF. The CDR3, as DNA: TGCGCCAGCAGCGTTGGACAGGGTAGCACAGATACGCAGTATTTT.

This clone was detected a few times. This rearrangement joins TRBV5-1 to TRBJ1-4; 8 bases are shared with TRBD1. CDR1 and CDR2 from the germline V gene are SGHRS and YFSETQ. Unmatched junction bases numbered 5, after V lost 7 bases and J lost 3 bases. This CDR3 contains 14 residues. CDR3 nucleotide sequence: TGCGCCAGCGGCAGGGGGCCGCCTAATGAAAAACTGTTTTTT. The encoded protein is CASGRGPPNEKLFF.

The genes are TRBV3-1 (or the pseudogene TRBV3-2) and TRBJ1-2, with a weak D call TRBD1 (6 bases). The length of the CDR3 is 13 residues. From germline, CDR1 is LGHDT and CDR2 YNNKEL (reference sequence). The germline V and J ends were trimmed by 3 bases and 5 bases, with 10 bases remaining between them. CDR3 nucleotides: TGTGCCAGCAGCCAGTCCGGACAGTATGGCTACACCTTC. This codes for CASSQSGQYGYTF.

This clone occurred once. The rearrangement links TRBV20-1 to TRBJ2-7; no clear D. The CDR3 totals 11 residues. The V end was cut by 6 bases, the J end by 5 bases, with 11 bases between. Germline V gene data show CDR1 as DFQATT and CDR2 as SNEGSKA (reference sequence). CDR3 sequence reads: CSAAVVDEQYF. As DNA, the CDR3 is TGCAGTGCCGCAGTGGTCGACGAGCAGTACTTC.

This clone was observed once. The genes are TRBV27 and TRBJ2-7; 7 positions match TRBD1. The CDR3 has 21 residues. The germline CDR1 and CDR2 sequences are MNHEY and SMNVEV (reference sequence). The junction had 23 bases not matched to a gene; V was cut back by 1 base and J by 2 bases. The DNA for the CDR3 is TGTGCCAGCAGTTTATATAGAGGACCGGGACAGACTTCCCCATTCGCCTACGAGCAGTACTTC. Its translation is CASSLYRGPGQTSPFAYEQYF.

The chain combines TRBV5-1 with TRBJ2-2; 7 nucleotides line up with TRBD1. CDR3 length equals 14 residues. CDR1 SGHRS and CDR2 YFSETQ come from the germline V gene. The trim removed 6 bases at V and 3 bases at J, leaving 5 bases unmatched. The CDR3 nucleotides read TGCGCCAGCACCCCGACAGGGTACACCGGGGAGCTGTTTTTT. It codes for CASTPTGYTGELFF.

The chain combines TRBV2 with TRBJ2-7, with 7 positions matching TRBD2. The CDR3 consists of 14 residues. Per germline, CDR1 SNHLY and CDR2 FYNNEI. Trimming at V came to 6 bases and at J to 2 bases, leaving 7 bases not matched to a gene. Here the CDR3 DNA reads TGTGCCAGCAGCTCGAGCGGGGCCCCCTACGAGCAGTACTTC. It codes for CASSSSGAPYEQYF.

The chain combines TRBV7-8 with TRBJ2-2; maybe TRBD2 (6 bases). The CDR3 runs to 14 residues. Per the germline V gene, CDR1 is SGHVS and CDR2 is FQNEAQ. V was trimmed by 5 bases and J by 8 bases, leaving 15 bases between them. CDR3 nucleotide sequence: TGTGCCAGCAGCGGGGGAGGCGTAAGGGGGGAGCTGTTTTTT. Its protein product is CASSGGGVRGELFF.